This T cell receptor beta chain is from a study of T cells in Graves' hyperthyroidism and ophthalmopathy. Predating any ophthalmopathy symptoms, the blood sample was taken at first hyperthyroidism diagnosis. Cells are PBMCs isolated from around 9.4 ml of fresh blood. TCR beta CDR3 region amplification was performed from RNA transcripts. HTBI primers were used for first-round RT-PCR of the TCR CDR3. TCRdb independently ran MiXCR on the multiplex PCR reads; one entry per CDR3 protein. The repertoire holds approximately 370,000 distinct CDR3 sequences, with about 15% as singletons. The germline CDR1 and CDR2 sequences are MGHRA and YSYEKL. The CDR3 covers 15 residues. V trimming: 4 bases; J trimming: 1 base; junction bases outside the gene matches: 4. This clonotype was seen ten or more times.

This sequence was found in a woman aged 25 to 45 with Graves' hyperthyroidism that later progressed to Graves' ophthalmopathy. The sample taken for sequencing was blood. V usage is TRBV4-1 and J usage is TRBJ1-1; TRBD1 matches at 9 bases. DNA for the CDR3: TGCGCCAGCAGCCCAGGACAGGGGCCGAACACTGAAGCTTTCTTT. This sequence encodes CASSPGQGPNTEAFF.